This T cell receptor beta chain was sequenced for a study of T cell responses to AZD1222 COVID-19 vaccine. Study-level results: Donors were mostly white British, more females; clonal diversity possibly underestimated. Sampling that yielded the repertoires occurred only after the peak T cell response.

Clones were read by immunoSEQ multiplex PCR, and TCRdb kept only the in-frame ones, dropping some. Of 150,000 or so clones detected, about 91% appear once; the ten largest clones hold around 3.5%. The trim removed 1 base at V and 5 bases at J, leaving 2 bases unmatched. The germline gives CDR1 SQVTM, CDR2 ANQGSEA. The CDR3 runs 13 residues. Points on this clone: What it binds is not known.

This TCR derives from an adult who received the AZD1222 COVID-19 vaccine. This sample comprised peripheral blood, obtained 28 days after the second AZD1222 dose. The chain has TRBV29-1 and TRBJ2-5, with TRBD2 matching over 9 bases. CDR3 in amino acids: CSVEGLADETQYF. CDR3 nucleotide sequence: TGCAGCGTTGAAGGACTAGCGGATGAGACCCAGTACTTC.